This TCR beta chain is from a study of T cells in Graves' hyperthyroidism and ophthalmopathy. Study-level information: The initial diagnosis was the point when peripheral blood was collected, ahead of any treatment.

As for this clonotype: Its antigen is currently unknown.

Study-wide results and limits: Most clonotypes that expanded in the thyroid above 0.001 also showed up in blood. A 13 V-J model separated ophthalmopathy from stable hyperthyroidism.

Researchers took RNA transcripts and amplified the TCR beta CDR3 regions from them. HTBI primers were used for first-round RT-PCR of the TCR CDR3. A single record per CDR3 protein comes from TCRdb applying MiXCR to the multiplex PCR reads. Of about 350,000 distinct CDR3 sequences listed, 15% are singletons. Trimming cost V 4 bases and J 0 bases, with 10 bases left between them. Germline-derived CDR1 and CDR2 are LGHDT and YNNKEL (reference sequence). The CDR3 runs 15 residues. The specimen sequenced was blood. The chain is built from TRBV3-1 and TRBJ1-3; no reliable D call. The receptor was derived from a woman aged 55-69 years with Graves' ophthalmopathy. DNA of the CDR3: TGTGCCAGCAGCCTTCCGCTCAGCTCTGGAAACACCATATATTTT. Translating it yields CASSLPLSSGNTIYF.